This TCR beta chain comes out of a study of OX40 agonist ivuxolimab in advanced cancers. Study as a whole: Partial responses were observed in three patients, of whom one had hepatocellular carcinoma and two had cutaneous melanoma.

It was autoimmune disease history or systemic immunosuppression that excluded patients. Study outcomes and limitations: On average, a greater number of expanded clones characterised CD8+ T cells relative to CD4+. With doses of 0.1 to 3.0 mg/kg, CD4+ and CD8+ blood T cells had undergone clonal expansion by week 6.

For this clone: Its antigen is as yet unknown.

The CDR3 totals 12 residues. Trimming cost V 6 bases and J 7 bases; bases outside gene matches: 2. Germline V gives CDR1 SNHLY, CDR2 FYNNEI. Repertoires were generated with immunoSEQ multiplex PCR, while TCRdb's copy carries only in-frame clones and drops some. The sample holds around 94,000 clones, 80% to 90% seen once. This TCR was sampled from an adult with an advanced solid tumor such as melanoma, head and neck, liver or kidney cancer. Here the sequenced sample was CD4+ or CD8+ T cells sorted from blood, taken in a trial of the OX40 agonist ivuxolimab. V and J are TRBV2 and TRBJ1-1, with 10 bases identical to TRBD1. The CDR3 is CASRGDRGEAFF. CDR3 DNA sequence: TGTGCCAGCAGGGGGGACAGGGGTGAAGCTTTCTTT.